This T cell receptor (beta chain) was documented in a study of shared clonotypes between healthy human individuals. V was shortened by 0 bases and J by 0 bases, with 10 bases between the two germline ends. The germline V gene has CDR1 SGHTS and CDR2 YDEGEE. This CDR3 has 16 residues. Clones were read by immunoSEQ multiplex PCR, and TCRdb kept only the in-frame ones, dropping some. The table includes about 1 million clones, about three quarters detected once. This chain joins TRBV5-8 and TRBJ2-1; possible D gene TRBD1, 6 bases. Specimen: memory CD4+ T cells sorted from blood. Subset defined: CD45RA-negative fraction. This clonotype originated in a man younger than 35 in good health. The CDR3 nucleotides are TGTGCCAGCAGCTTGGACAGGGCTAGCTCCTACAATGAGCAGTTCTTC. It encodes CASSLDRASSYNEQFF.